The T cell receptor (beta chain) under discussion was sequenced for a study of monozygotic twins with inflammatory bowel disease. Per germline, CDR1 SGHDT and CDR2 YYEEEE. The CDR3 totals 15 residues. Each UMI harboured a 6-nucleotide sample barcode and was appended via template switching. Amplification used two nested PCRs: around 15 cycles, then 8 to 10 cycles, on TCRalpha/TCRbeta cDNA. Reprocessing the 5' RACE reads, TCRdb reports a single entry for every CDR3 protein and omits DNA. The sample data list some 450,000 distinct CDR3 sequences. Material: blood. This clonotype was obtained from a human donor with ulcerative colitis or Crohn's disease, or a healthy co-twin of an affected twin (not recorded which). This chain connects TRBV5-6 to TRBJ1-5; TCRdb picks TRBD1, but there is no DNA to check that call. CDR3 sequence: CASSSQTGAYQPQHF.